At least ten counts were recorded for the clone carrying this T cell receptor beta chain. TCRdb called the RACE reads again in MiXCR, with one record for every CDR3 protein. The sample has fewer than 100,000 distinct CDR3 sequences; 8.6% are singletons. The CDR3 extends over 14 amino acids. V lost 5 bases, J lost 1 base, and 11 bases lay in between. Germline assignment: CDR1 PRHDT and CDR2 FYEKMQ (reference sequence). This sample was included in a study of human T cells and chemical hapten exposure. The time point is: healthy volunteer bleed at 6 weeks. Total RNA was isolated from whole blood that had not been fractionated.

The sequenced sample was whole blood. This rearrangement joins TRBV13 to TRBJ1-1; D is perhaps TRBD1 (5 bases). The TCR sequence derives from a female donor in good health. Some clones in this sample may be carry-over from other donors' samples. CDR3 bases: TGTGCCAGCAGCCCCCTGGGGGGGAACACTGAAGCTTTCTTT. Its protein is CASSPLGGNTEAFF.